This record covers a single TCR beta chain. Its cognate antigen is unknown. Researchers took RNA transcripts and amplified the TCR beta CDR3 regions from them. TCR CDR3 underwent first-round RT-PCR with the HTBI primer set. TCRdb ran MiXCR on the multiplex PCR reads and lists one entry per CDR3 protein. The sample includes about 680,000 distinct CDR3 sequences, 35% seen only once; the top ten take around 30%. The CDR3 loop spans 17 amino acids. Germline CDR1 is DFQATT and CDR2 is SNEGSKA (reference sequence). The germline V and J ends were trimmed by 0 bases and 4 bases, with 21 bases remaining between them. The data are from a study of T cells in Graves' hyperthyroidism and ophthalmopathy. Study findings and constraints: Blood shared most expanded thyroid clonotypes above 0.001.

The sample taken for sequencing was blood. This chain uses TRBV20-1 with TRBJ1-2; D is unclear. The source is a woman in her forties with Graves' hyperthyroidism. CDR3 sequence: CSARDITGGFGLYGYTF. CDR3 coding DNA: TGCAGTGCTAGAGACATCACGGGAGGCTTTGGCCTCTATGGCTACACCTTC.